Following are 28 T cell receptor beta chains from one sample sequenced in a study of blood T cell repertoires in COVID-19. The data were produced by immunoSEQ multiplex PCR, yet TCRdb's version contains in-frame clones alone and is incomplete. Of some 130,000 clones in the sample, roughly three quarters were seen once. Material for sequencing was peripheral blood. The source of these receptors is an older man with acute or convalescent COVID-19.

As to this clone: An end of the junction differs from the germline gene, which may be a read error. V gene TRBV27 combines with J gene TRBJ2-5, with 8 positions matching TRBD2. This CDR3 is 15 amino acids long. Germline V gives CDR1 MNHEY, CDR2 SMNVEV (reference sequence). The CDR3 sequence: CASSFGTSGSETQYF. For the CDR3, the DNA is TGCGCCAGCAGTTTTGGTACTAGCGGATCAGAGACCCAGTACTTC.

The rearrangement uses TRBV18 and TRBJ1-1; D is unresolved. Trimming left V 3 bases short and J 0 bases short, with 5 bases between. Looked up from germline, CDR1 is KGHSH and CDR2 is LQKENI. The CDR3 has 13 amino acids. The CDR3 DNA reads TGTGCCAGCTCACCGACACTGAACACTGAAGCTTTCTTT. Protein: CASSPTLNTEAFF.

This chain connects TRBV2 to TRBJ2-2; tentative D call: TRBD1 (5 bases). CDR3 size: 14 residues. Germline CDR1 and CDR2: SNHLY and FYNNEI. Trimming stripped 7 bases from V and 4 bases from J, with 13 bases between. Here the CDR3 reads CASTIEQATGELFF. For the CDR3, the DNA is TGTGCCAGCACTATAGAACAGGCCACCGGGGAGCTGTTTTTT. The full variable domain, completed using reference TRBV2 and TRBJ2-2, is EPEVTQTPSHQVTQMGQEVILRCVPISNHLYFYWYRQILGQKVEFLVSFYNNEISEKSEIFDDQFSVERPDGSNFTLKIRSTKLEDSAMYFCASTIEQATGELFFGEGSRLTVL.

The V and J genes are TRBV19 and TRBJ2-1, with D perhaps matching TRBD1 (5 bases). The ends were cut back, 3 bases at V and 5 bases at J, with 17 bases in the middle. In germline, CDR1 is LNHDA, CDR2 SQIVND (reference sequence). This CDR3 is built from 16 residues. Here the CDR3 DNA reads TGTGCCAGTAGTATCTGGTTACAGGCCCAGGACAATGAGCAGTTCTTC. This sequence encodes CASSIWLQAQDNEQFF.

This clone was recorded only once. The genes are TRBV20-1 and TRBJ2-7; 9 bases line up with TRBD1. The V gene end was trimmed by 7 bases and the J gene end by 2 bases; junction bases not matched to a gene: 0. This CDR3 is built from 11 residues. CDR1 is DFQATT, CDR2 SNEGSKA, per germline (reference sequence). This chain's CDR3 is CSGQGAYEQYF. CDR3 nucleotide sequence: TGCAGTGGACAGGGGGCCTACGAGCAGTACTTC.

This chain joins TRBV11-2 and TRBJ1-5; D is perhaps TRBD1 (5 bases). Germline V CDR1 and CDR2: SGHAT, FQNNGV. Trimming stripped 0 bases from V and 2 bases from J, with 11 bases between. CDR3 length: 16 amino acids. CDR3 region: CASSLEAGRRNQPQHF. The CDR3 DNA follows: TGTGCCAGCAGCTTAGAGGCAGGGAGGCGCAATCAGCCCCAGCATTTT.

The chain carries TRBV6-5 and TRBJ1-5; D unclear. V was clipped by 4 bases and J by 4 bases, with 8 bases between them. CDR3 length: 13 residues. CDR1 and CDR2 from the germline V gene are MNHEY and SVGAGI. In nucleotides, the CDR3 is TGTGCCAGCAGTTCGGGTCGGAATCAGCCCCAGCATTTT. Protein product: CASSSGRNQPQHF.

V is TRBV7-2 and J is TRBJ1-5; tentative D call: TRBD1 (5 bases). The CDR3 is 14 amino acids. The ends were cut back, 4 bases at V and 7 bases at J, with 14 bases in the middle. The germline gives CDR1 SGHTA, CDR2 FQGNSA. The CDR3 sequence is CASSWGGRGQPQHF. CDR3 bases: TGTGCCAGCAGCTGGGGAGGGAGGGGACAGCCCCAGCATTTT.

The rearrangement links TRBV23-1 to TRBJ2-7; 7 bases are shared with TRBD1. TRBV23-1 is designated an ORF whose function remains uncertain. This CDR3 contains 17 residues. The J segment lost 2 bases and the V segment lost 0 bases, leaving 10 bases of the junction unmatched. Here the CDR3 DNA reads TGCGCCAGCAGTCAATCGATCCCCCGGGACAGTGCCTACGAGCAGTACTTC. This translates into CASSQSIPRDSAYEQYF.

V and J are TRBV30 and TRBJ1-1, with D hard to call. Trimming removed 7 bases at V and 5 bases at J, with 11 bases between. This CDR3 region has 11 residues. Per germline, CDR1 GTSNPN and CDR2 SVGIG (reference sequence). DNA for the CDR3: TGTGCCTCCGCCCGAGGGACTGAAGCTTTCTTT. It codes for CASARGTEAFF.

The chain links TRBV7-2 to TRBJ2-3, with D possibly being TRBD2 (5 bases). The CDR3 covers 15 residues. Looked up from germline, CDR1 is SGHTA and CDR2 is FQGNSA. V was cut by 3 bases and J by 4 bases, with 14 bases left in between. CDR3 bases: TGTGCCAGCAGCTTCGGCCGTGGAGCGGCAGATACGCAGTATTTT. Protein: CASSFGRGAADTQYF.

V and J are TRBV7-7 and TRBJ1-5; the match to TRBD1 covers 11 bases. CDR1 and CDR2 from the germline V gene are SSHAT and FNYEAQ (reference sequence). V shed 5 bases, J shed 6 bases, and the junction held 15 bases outside the gene matches. The CDR3 length is 18 residues. For the CDR3, the DNA is TGTGCCAGCAGCCTAGGGGGACAGGGGGTTTCGAGTAGTCAGCCCCAGCATTTT. Translated, it gives CASSLGGQGVSSSQPQHF.

The chain is built from TRBV7-9 and TRBJ1-1; TRBD1 might be the D (5 bases). Germline CDR1 is SEHNR and CDR2 is FQNEAQ (reference sequence). The CDR3 extends over 14 amino acids. The ends were cut back, 7 bases at V and 0 bases at J, with 12 bases in the middle. Here the CDR3 DNA reads TGTGCCAGCACCACGACAGCCTTGAACACTGAAGCTTTCTTT. Translating it yields CASTTTALNTEAFF. Full variable domain (rest looked up from reference TRBV7-9 and TRBJ1-1): DTGVSQNPRHKITKRGQNVTFRCDPISEHNRLYWYRQTLGQGPEFLTYFQNEAQLEKSRLLSDRFSAERPKGSFSTLEIQRTEQGDSAMYLCASTTTALNTEAFFGQGTRLTVV.

The chain couples TRBV10-3 to TRBJ2-7; D not resolved. V was shortened by 0 bases and J by 3 bases, with 6 bases between the two germline ends. Germline V gives CDR1 ENHRY, CDR2 SYGVKD. The CDR3 is 13 amino acids. The CDR3 protein is CAISESRYYEQYF. CDR3 nucleotides: TGTGCCATCAGTGAGTCGAGGTACTACGAGCAGTACTTC.

The V and J genes are TRBV5-4 and TRBJ2-1; no firm D call. Germline CDR1 reads SGHNT; CDR2 reads YYREEE (reference sequence). The V and J ends lost 4 bases and 5 bases respectively, with 10 bases between them. The CDR3 runs to 13 residues. The CDR3 loop is CASSPTRNNEQFF. Written as DNA, the CDR3 is TGTGCCAGCAGCCCCACACGAAACAATGAGCAGTTCTTC.

The V gene is TRBV2, the J gene TRBJ1-4; 8 bases are shared with TRBD1. This CDR3 contains 15 residues. Germline values: CDR1 SNHLY, CDR2 FYNNEI. With V trimmed by 4 bases and J by 8 bases, 9 bases remained unmatched. For the CDR3, the DNA is TGTGCCAGCAGTGGACTGGACAGGGCGGGGGAAAAACTGTTTTTT. Encoded protein: CASSGLDRAGEKLFF.

V usage is TRBV5-1 and J usage is TRBJ2-5; D is possibly TRBD2 (6 bases). The germline gives CDR1 SGHRS, CDR2 YFSETQ. The ends were cut back, 0 bases at V and 4 bases at J, with 13 bases in the middle. The CDR3 covers 15 residues. The CDR3 sequence: CASSLAGGDGETQYF. The CDR3 nucleotides are TGCGCCAGCAGCTTGGCCGGAGGGGACGGAGAGACCCAGTACTTC. The full variable domain, with the rest looked up from reference TRBV5-1 and TRBJ2-5, is KAGVTQTPRYLIKTRGQQVTLSCSPISGHRSVSWYQQTPGQGLQFLFEYFSETQRNKGNFPGRFSGRQFSNSRSEMNVSTLELGDSALYLCASSLAGGDGETQYFGPGTRLLVL.

This chain joins TRBV18 and TRBJ1-1; D remains ambiguous. V was shortened by 3 bases and J by 3 bases, with 17 bases between the two germline ends. CDR1 and CDR2 (germline): KGHSH, LQKENI. The CDR3 spans 16 residues. Here the CDR3 reads CASSPPLIRRDTEAFF. Here the CDR3 DNA reads TGTGCCAGCTCACCGCCCTTAATACGCCGGGACACTGAAGCTTTCTTT.

The DNA of the CDR3 is TGCGCCAGCAGCCAAGAAACCGGGACAGCACTAGGATCCTACAATGAGCAGTTCTTC. It specifies CASSQETGTALGSYNEQFF. The J gene is TRBJ2-1, the V gene TRBV4-3; 7 bases match TRBD1. V lost 0 bases and J lost 1; bases outside the gene matches: 12. The CDR3 loop spans 19 amino acids. Germline CDR1 is LGHNA and CDR2 is YSLEER.

The chain has TRBV6-5 and TRBJ1-5, with 8 bases matching TRBD1. Germline V gene lookup returns CDR1 MNHEY and CDR2 SVGAGI. Trimming cost V 6 bases and J 2 bases; bases outside gene matches: 6. The CDR3 covers 15 residues. CDR3 protein: CASRRDRGGNQPQHF. CDR3 nucleotide sequence: TGTGCCAGCAGGCGCGACAGGGGCGGCAATCAGCCCCAGCATTTT.

The genes are TRBV2 and TRBJ1-1, with a possible D match to TRBD1 (5 bases). The ends were cut back, 6 bases at V and 2 bases at J, with 22 bases in the middle. The germline gives CDR1 SNHLY, CDR2 FYNNEI. The CDR3 totals 17 residues. CDR3 DNA sequence: TGTGCCAGCAGAAAAGAAGACAGCTCGCACCTAAACACTGAAGCTTTCTTT. Translating it yields CASRKEDSSHLNTEAFF.

This chain joins TRBV9 and TRBJ2-2; D is possibly TRBD2 (6 bases). V lost 0 bases and J lost 6, with 9 bases in between. This CDR3 has 14 amino acids. Germline CDR1 reads SGDLS; CDR2 reads YYNGEE. The CDR3 nucleotides read TGTGCCAGCAGCGTAGGAGGAGGGTCCGGGGAGCTGTTTTTT. It is translated as CASSVGGGSGELFF.

The chain recombines TRBV7-2 with TRBJ1-6; D is unclear. The V and J ends lost 3 bases and 3 bases respectively, with 15 bases between them. CDR1 and CDR2 from the germline V gene are SGHTA and FQGNSA. CDR3 length: 17 residues. CDR3 region: CASSLALQSLYNSPLHF. The CDR3 nucleotides are TGTGCCAGCAGCTTGGCCCTCCAATCCCTCTATAATTCACCCCTCCACTTT. The variable domain in full, with the rest retrieved from reference TRBV7-2 and TRBJ1-6, is GAGVSQSPSNKVTEKGKDVELRCDPISGHTALYWYRQSLGQGLEFLIYFQGNSAPDKSGLPSDRFSAERTGGSVSTLTIQRTQQEDSAVYLCASSLALQSLYNSPLHFGNGTRLTVT.

This chain links TRBV6-5 with TRBJ1-1; 8 bases agree with TRBD1. The CDR3 consists of 15 residues. J was trimmed by 1 base and V by 2 bases; bases with no gene match: 3. The germline gives CDR1 MNHEY, CDR2 SVGAGI. The CDR3 protein is CASSYTDRANTEAFF. The CDR3 DNA is TGTGCCAGCAGTTACACGGACAGGGCGAACACTGAAGCTTTCTTT.

To note about this clone: An end of the junction differs from the germline gene, which may be a read error. This chain connects TRBV29-1 to TRBJ2-7; 9 nucleotides match TRBD1. Germline V gene data show CDR1 as SQVTM and CDR2 as ANQGSEA. The CDR3 length is 11 residues. The CDR3 nucleotides are TGCAGCGTTGCCGGACAGGGGATCTATCTCTTC. Amino acids: CSVAGQGIYLF.

J is TRBJ2-7 and V is TRBV7-8; D call uncertain. The length of the CDR3 is 12 residues. Looked up from germline, CDR1 is SGHVS and CDR2 is FQNEAQ. V gave up 5 bases and J gave up 0 bases, with 5 bases separating them. Here the CDR3 reads CASSISSYEQYF. The CDR3 DNA reads as TGTGCCAGCAGCATTAGCTCCTACGAGCAGTACTTC.

This sequence joins TRBV5-1 and TRBJ1-1; D not resolved. The germline V gene has CDR1 SGHRS and CDR2 YFSETQ. This CDR3 has 15 amino acids. Trimming pared 0 bases from V and 1 base from J, leaving 10 bases between. CDR3: CASSLVSGRNTEAFF. Written as DNA, the CDR3 is TGCGCCAGCAGCTTGGTGAGCGGGAGGAACACTGAAGCTTTCTTT.

The J gene is TRBJ2-1, the V gene TRBV13; no reliable D call. Germline CDR1 reads PRHDT; CDR2 reads FYEKMQ (reference sequence). CDR3 size: 13 residues. V lost 5 bases, J lost 8 bases, and 13 bases lay in between. CDR3 in DNA: TGTGCCAGCAGCCTCCCTGAAAGAGATGAGCAGTTCTTC. It is translated as CASSLPERDEQFF.